The rows below give T cell receptor beta chains drawn from one sample of a study of cytomegalovirus exposure and HLA in healthy donors. Sequencing used immunoSEQ multiplex PCR; TCRdb keeps in-frame clones, though not all of them. The repertoire includes about 78,000 clones, nearly 80% of them detected once, and approximately 23% sits in the top ten. Sequencing was performed on PBMCs. The receptors originated from a woman in her 50s in good health and CMV-seropositive. The conserved cysteine and the conserved F or W are not part of the CDR3 here. Fields, in order: V gene, J gene, D gene, CDR3 protein. D genes are given only for firm matches.

v_gene: TRBV4-3
j_gene: TRBJ1-1
d_gene: NA
CDR3aa: ASSQEATEAF

v_gene: TRBV25-1
j_gene: TRBJ1-5
d_gene: NA
CDR3aa: ASTRGSGQPQH

v_gene: TRBV29-1
j_gene: TRBJ2-1
d_gene: TRBD2
CDR3aa: SVVPPGLAGVGLF

v_gene: TRBV11-1
j_gene: TRBJ2-5
d_gene: TRBD1
CDR3aa: ASSSGQGRETQY

v_gene: TRBV7-3
j_gene: TRBJ1-2
d_gene: NA
CDR3aa: ASSLSRDTNYGYT

v_gene: TRBV7-7
j_gene: TRBJ2-3
d_gene: TRBD2
CDR3aa: ASSPLRGGTDTQY

v_gene: TRBV5-8
j_gene: TRBJ1-1
d_gene: TRBD1
CDR3aa: ASSPGQGWNTEAF

v_gene: TRBV5-1
j_gene: TRBJ1-2
d_gene: TRBD1
CDR3aa: ASSSDRANYGYT

v_gene: TRBV27
j_gene: TRBJ1-5
d_gene: TRBD1
CDR3aa: ASSRDRGDYSNQPQH

v_gene: TRBV10-1
j_gene: TRBJ2-5
d_gene: NA
CDR3aa: ASSVRRWETQY

v_gene: TRBV7-9
j_gene: TRBJ1-5
d_gene: NA
CDR3aa: ASSLAAGNQPQH

v_gene: TRBV4-1
j_gene: TRBJ1-3
d_gene: NA
CDR3aa: ASSTGWGSFSGNTIY

v_gene: TRBV6-5
j_gene: TRBJ1-1
d_gene: NA
CDR3aa: ASSSIPGQNTEAF

v_gene: TRBV5-1
j_gene: TRBJ1-2
d_gene: NA
CDR3aa: ASSSDGKYGYT

v_gene: TRBV13
j_gene: TRBJ2-1
d_gene: NA
CDR3aa: ASSPTVAPNEQF

v_gene: TRBV30
j_gene: TRBJ2-4
d_gene: NA
CDR3aa: AWSKDADIQY

v_gene: TRBV19
j_gene: TRBJ2-3
d_gene: NA
CDR3aa: ASKQAPSTDTQY

v_gene: TRBV2
j_gene: TRBJ1-5
d_gene: NA
CDR3aa: ASRESYSNQPQH

v_gene: TRBV7-9
j_gene: TRBJ1-5
d_gene: TRBD1
CDR3aa: ASSRTGGGNQPQH

v_gene: TRBV5-6
j_gene: TRBJ2-3
d_gene: TRBD2
CDR3aa: ASSSTTGLAGGRGTQY

v_gene: TRBV7-9
j_gene: TRBJ2-1
d_gene: TRBD2
CDR3aa: ASSPRTSRLQAQF

v_gene: TRBV29-1
j_gene: TRBJ2-7
d_gene: TRBD1
CDR3aa: SVGTGTYEQY

v_gene: TRBV11-2
j_gene: TRBJ2-5
d_gene: TRBD2
CDR3aa: ASSLTTSGLETQY

v_gene: TRBV7-9
j_gene: TRBJ2-6
d_gene: NA
CDR3aa: ASSLALRSGANVLT

v_gene: TRBV7-2
j_gene: TRBJ1-5
d_gene: NA
CDR3aa: ASSLARFNQPQH

v_gene: TRBV25-1
j_gene: TRBJ2-6
d_gene: NA
CDR3aa: ASRGVGANVLT

v_gene: TRBV5-5
j_gene: TRBJ2-1
d_gene: TRBD1
CDR3aa: ASSFRDRNEQF

v_gene: TRBV25-1
j_gene: TRBJ2-1
d_gene: NA
CDR3aa: ASSELGRGAEQF

v_gene: TRBV7-8
j_gene: TRBJ2-7
d_gene: TRBD2
CDR3aa: ASSLRSSGGPNSYEQY

v_gene: TRBV19
j_gene: TRBJ1-5
d_gene: NA
CDR3aa: ANLRGRGEMGGNQPQH

v_gene: TRBV15
j_gene: TRBJ1-3
d_gene: NA
CDR3aa: ATSRDYRGAGNTIY

v_gene: TRBV30
j_gene: TRBJ1-1
d_gene: NA
CDR3aa: ARAAGGTEAF

v_gene: TRBV7-9
j_gene: TRBJ1-4
d_gene: NA
CDR3aa: ASREVLSNEKLF

v_gene: TRBV6-5
j_gene: TRBJ1-1
d_gene: TRBD1
CDR3aa: ASSTTGGDTEAF

v_gene: TRBV6-5
j_gene: TRBJ1-2
d_gene: NA
CDR3aa: ASSCGNSYGYT

v_gene: TRBV7-9
j_gene: TRBJ2-1
d_gene: TRBD2
CDR3aa: ASSFTLADNEQF

v_gene: TRBV9
j_gene: TRBJ2-2
d_gene: TRBD1
CDR3aa: ASSVDGQGTGELF